Listed below are T cell receptor beta chains from one sample, sequenced in a study of CD8+ T cells in alopecia areata. Here immunoSEQ multiplex PCR was the method, and the copy in TCRdb shows in-frame clones only, minus some. The sample lists fewer than 200,000 clones, about 63% seen once, with roughly 15% in the top ten. The sample consisted of CD4+ T cells sorted from blood, taken at week 0. These receptors were collected from a human donor with alopecia areata. The CDR3 runs from the conserved cysteine through the conserved F or W. Each record gives: V gene, clone size, D gene, J gene, CDR3 DNA, CDR3 protein. A D gene is named only where the DNA matches it firmly. Clone sizes are given selectively: once, few, many, or a class where the clone is expanded.

V: TRBV27
size: -
D: TRBD2
J: TRBJ2-1
DNA: TGTGCCAGCAGCCAGGGGTATAGCGGGACTGAGCAGTTCTTC
CDR3: CASSQGYSGTEQFF

V: TRBV20-1
size: -
D: -
J: TRBJ1-1
DNA: TGCAGTGCTAGGCGGGATTCCGAAGCTTTCTTT
CDR3: CSARRDSEAFF

V: TRBV18
size: -
D: TRBD1
J: TRBJ2-7
DNA: TGTGCCAGCTCACCTGGGTTGGACAGGGGCGAGCAGTACTTC
CDR3: CASSPGLDRGEQYF

V: TRBV6-5
size: -
D: -
J: TRBJ2-7
DNA: TGTGCCAGCCGGGGGGCGGGCTACGAGCAGTACTTC
CDR3: CASRGAGYEQYF

V: TRBV9
size: -
D: -
J: TRBJ2-3
DNA: TGTGCCAGCAGCCCCCAAGTTAGCACAGATACGCAGTATTTT
CDR3: CASSPQVSTDTQYF

V: TRBV9
size: many
D: -
J: TRBJ2-7
DNA: TGTGCCAGCAGCGCTCAAGGCTCCTACGAGCAGTACTTC
CDR3: CASSAQGSYEQYF

V: TRBV29-1
size: -
D: TRBD1
J: TRBJ2-1
DNA: TGCAGCGTTATCGGACAGGGGGCTCGGGGTGAGCAGTTCTTC
CDR3: CSVIGQGARGEQFF

V: TRBV27
size: few
D: -
J: TRBJ1-2
DNA: TGTGCCAGCAGGGCGGGACTCCGGAATGGCTACACCTTC
CDR3: CASRAGLRNGYTF

V: TRBV7-9
size: -
D: -
J: TRBJ1-6
DNA: TGTGCCAGCAGCTTAAGTTCTCCGGTGTCACCCCTCCACTTT
CDR3: CASSLSSPVSPLHF

V: TRBV9
size: -
D: TRBD1
J: TRBJ1-2
DNA: TGTGCCAGCAGCGCTGGACAGGGGACCTATGGCTACACCTTC
CDR3: CASSAGQGTYGYTF

V: TRBV30
size: few
D: -
J: TRBJ1-3
DNA: TGTGCCTGGAGTCCACGACACCGGGGGGTTTTCTCTGGAAACACCATATATTTT
CDR3: CAWSPRHRGVFSGNTIYF

V: TRBV2
size: -
D: TRBD1
J: TRBJ1-4
DNA: TGTGCCAGCAGAGCCGGGACAGCTAATGAAAAACTGTTTTTT
CDR3: CASRAGTANEKLFF

V: TRBV11-2
size: -
D: -
J: TRBJ2-5
DNA: TGTGCCAGCAGCTTAGTTCGGGGGACGGCTCAAGAGACCCAGTACTTC
CDR3: CASSLVRGTAQETQYF

V: TRBV30
size: -
D: TRBD1
J: TRBJ1-1
DNA: TGTGCCTGGAATTGGGACAGGGACACTGAAGCTTTCTTT
CDR3: CAWNWDRDTEAFF

V: TRBV6-5
size: few
D: TRBD1
J: TRBJ1-2
DNA: TGTGCCAGCAGCCGGATAATAGGGACAGGGAATGGCTACACCTTC
CDR3: CASSRIIGTGNGYTF

V: TRBV30
size: -
D: -
J: TRBJ2-3
DNA: TGTGCCAGCTACTGGGGGGCGAAGACAGATACGCAGTATTTT
CDR3: CASYWGAKTDTQYF

V: TRBV7-8
size: -
D: TRBD1
J: TRBJ1-6
DNA: TGTGCCAGCAGCTTACTTCAGGGGGGAGAGAACCTCCACTTT
CDR3: CASSLLQGGENLHF

V: TRBV29-1
size: once
D: -
J: TRBJ2-5
DNA: TGCAGTGCGAAGTGGGGAGAGACCCAGTACTTC
CDR3: CSAKWGETQYF

V: TRBV29-1
size: -
D: -
J: TRBJ2-6
DNA: TGCAGCTCCCGGGGGACTTCGTCTGGGGCCAACGTCCTGACTTTC
CDR3: CSSRGTSSGANVLTF

V: TRBV4-1
size: few
D: -
J: TRBJ2-6
DNA: TGCGCCAGCAGCCAGGGATTTTACGACAGGGAGGTTTCTGGGGCCAACGTCCTGACTTTC
CDR3: CASSQGFYDREVSGANVLTF

V: TRBV30
size: -
D: -
J: TRBJ1-1
DNA: TGTGCCTGGAGTCCCAAGGGCAGAGAAGCTTTCTTT
CDR3: CAWSPKGREAFF

V: TRBV4-1
size: -
D: TRBD1
J: TRBJ2-5
DNA: TGCGCCAGCAGCCAAACTCGGACAGGGACGGAAGAGACCCAGTACTTC
CDR3: CASSQTRTGTEETQYF

V: TRBV5-1
size: -
D: TRBD1
J: TRBJ1-1
DNA: TGCGCCAGCAGCCTCGACAGGGGTGAAGCTTTCTTT
CDR3: CASSLDRGEAFF

V: TRBV7-2
size: -
D: -
J: TRBJ1-1
DNA: TGTGCCAGCAGCCCATTCGGGACACGACAGGTTGAAGCTTTCTTT
CDR3: CASSPFGTRQVEAFF

V: TRBV7-3
size: -
D: TRBD1
J: TRBJ1-1
DNA: TGTGCCAGCAGCTTGGGGACAGGGTCCAACACTGAAGCTTTCTTT
CDR3: CASSLGTGSNTEAFF

V: TRBV29-1
size: -
D: -
J: TRBJ1-2
DNA: TGCAGCGTTGGGTCTGGGATTAACTATGGCTACACCTTC
CDR3: CSVGSGINYGYTF

V: TRBV5-1
size: -
D: -
J: TRBJ2-5
DNA: TGCGCCAGCAGCTTGGGACGGGAGGAGACCCAGTACTTC
CDR3: CASSLGREETQYF

V: TRBV7-2
size: -
D: TRBD1
J: TRBJ1-2
DNA: TGTGCCAGCAGCTCGGGACAGGGAGGGGGCTACACCTTC
CDR3: CASSSGQGGGYTF

V: TRBV27
size: -
D: TRBD1
J: TRBJ2-1
DNA: TGTGCCAGCAGTGCAAGGACAGGGGGCATAAATGAGCAGTTCTTC
CDR3: CASSARTGGINEQFF

V: TRBV28
size: -
D: -
J: TRBJ1-6
DNA: TGTGCCAGCAGTTCCCCTGGGACCGCAAGGTCCTATAATTCACCCCTCCACTTT
CDR3: CASSSPGTARSYNSPLHF

V: TRBV4-2
size: -
D: TRBD1
J: TRBJ1-2
DNA: TGTGCCAGCAGCTACGCACTCAACAGGGGGCGAGGCTACACCTTC
CDR3: CASSYALNRGRGYTF

V: TRBV18
size: -
D: -
J: TRBJ1-5
DNA: TGTGCCAGCTCACTAACCACCTCAGGCGGTAGAGATCAGCCCCAGCATTTT
CDR3: CASSLTTSGGRDQPQHF

V: TRBV15
size: -
D: -
J: TRBJ2-2
DNA: TGTGCCACCAGCAGGCGGGCCAACAGGGTCACCACCGGGGAGCTGTTTTTT
CDR3: CATSRRANRVTTGELFF

V: TRBV29-1
size: few
D: -
J: TRBJ2-6
DNA: TGCAGCGTGATTACTGGGGCCAACGTCCTGACTTTC
CDR3: CSVITGANVLTF

V: TRBV23-1
size: -
D: -
J: TRBJ1-2
DNA: TGCGCCAGCACCCTTGAGAGGGTCAGGGAGGAGAACTATGGCTACACCTTC
CDR3: CASTLERVREENYGYTF

V: TRBV7-2
size: -
D: -
J: TRBJ2-5
DNA: TGTGCCAGCAGCAGGGACTCTTACCAAGAGACCCAGTACTTC
CDR3: CASSRDSYQETQYF

V: TRBV7-2
size: -
D: -
J: TRBJ1-4
DNA: TGTGCCAGCAGCTCGACGAAGGAAAAACTGTTTTTT
CDR3: CASSSTKEKLFF

V: TRBV6-5
size: -
D: TRBD1
J: TRBJ2-3
DNA: TGTGCCAGCAGTTCGTCACAGGGGCGCGATACGCAGTATTTT
CDR3: CASSSSQGRDTQYF

V: TRBV5-6
size: -
D: -
J: TRBJ2-3
DNA: TGTGCCAGCAGCTCCCTAGCTCTCCCTGATACGCAGTATTTT
CDR3: CASSSLALPDTQYF

V: TRBV30
size: -
D: -
J: TRBJ1-2
DNA: TGTGCCTGGAGTGTCGGGAATAACTATGGCTACACCTTC
CDR3: CAWSVGNNYGYTF

V: TRBV6-5
size: -
D: -
J: TRBJ2-1
DNA: TGTGCCAGCGCGGTGGGGCTGGTGTTTAATAGAAAGTTCTTC
CDR3: CASAVGLVFNRKFF

V: TRBV5-1
size: few
D: -
J: TRBJ2-2
DNA: TGCGCCAGCAGCTTGTCGGGCGGGAATGGACGAGGGGAGCTGTTTTTT
CDR3: CASSLSGGNGRGELFF

V: TRBV6-5
size: -
D: TRBD1
J: TRBJ1-1
DNA: TGTGCCAGCATCGGGCGGGACAGGGGTGGCACTGAAGCTTTCTTT
CDR3: CASIGRDRGGTEAFF

V: TRBV7-9
size: few
D: -
J: TRBJ2-3
DNA: TGTGCCAGCAGTTCCGTCCTCGGCCCCACAGATACGCAGTATTTT
CDR3: CASSSVLGPTDTQYF

V: TRBV29-1
size: -
D: TRBD1
J: TRBJ1-5
DNA: TGCAGCGTTGCCGGACAGGGGGGGCAGCCCCAGCATTTT
CDR3: CSVAGQGGQPQHF

V: TRBV29-1
size: -
D: -
J: TRBJ1-3
DNA: TGCAGCGTTGATGCCAGGGAGGGAGGAAACACCATATATTTT
CDR3: CSVDAREGGNTIYF

V: TRBV18
size: -
D: -
J: TRBJ2-5
DNA: TGTGCCAGCTCACCACGGCGGTCCCAGGAGACCCAGTACTTC
CDR3: CASSPRRSQETQYF

V: TRBV29-1
size: -
D: -
J: TRBJ1-1
DNA: TGCAGCGTTGAGCGTCGGATGAACACTGAAGCTTTCTTT
CDR3: CSVERRMNTEAFF

V: TRBV25-1
size: -
D: -
J: TRBJ1-1
DNA: TGTGCCAGCAAGGAAACTGGGGGTAGAACTGAAGCTTTCTTT
CDR3: CASKETGGRTEAFF

V: TRBV30
size: once
D: -
J: TRBJ2-3
DNA: TGTGCCTGGAGTGTACTTTCGGGGCGAAGCACAGATACGCAGTATTTT
CDR3: CAWSVLSGRSTDTQYF

V: TRBV2
size: few
D: -
J: TRBJ1-5
DNA: TGTGCCAGCAGTGAAAGGGCCGGACACCAAGATTTT
CDR3: CASSERAGHQDF

V: TRBV7-9
size: -
D: -
J: TRBJ1-1
DNA: TGTGCCAGCAGCCAATTGAATACGGGACCGAGGAACACTGAAGCTTTCTTT
CDR3: CASSQLNTGPRNTEAFF

V: TRBV29-1
size: -
D: -
J: TRBJ1-1
DNA: TGCAGCGTTGAAGACCTTATCAAGAACACTGAAGCTTTCTTT
CDR3: CSVEDLIKNTEAFF

V: TRBV2
size: -
D: TRBD2
J: TRBJ2-5
DNA: TGTGCCAGCAGTGACGGCGCTAGCGGGTACCAAGAGACCCAGTACTTC
CDR3: CASSDGASGYQETQYF

V: TRBV7-7
size: -
D: TRBD2
J: TRBJ2-1
DNA: TGTGCTAGCAGCCCACCGGGACTAGCGGCCAATGAGCAGTTCTTC
CDR3: CASSPPGLAANEQFF